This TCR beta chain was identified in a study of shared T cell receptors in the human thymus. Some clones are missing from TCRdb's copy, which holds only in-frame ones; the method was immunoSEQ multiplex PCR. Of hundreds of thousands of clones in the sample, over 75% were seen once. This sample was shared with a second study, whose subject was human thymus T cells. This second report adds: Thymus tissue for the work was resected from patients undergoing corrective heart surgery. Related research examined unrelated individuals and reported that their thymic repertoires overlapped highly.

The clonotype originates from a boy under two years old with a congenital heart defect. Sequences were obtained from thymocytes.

For the CDR3, the DNA is TGTGCCACCAGCAGAGTTCGGTGGGGCGGGAGGTGGGCAGATACGCAGTATTTT. Encoded protein: CATSRVRWGGRWADTQYF. This chain uses TRBV15 with TRBJ2-3; 8 nucleotides match TRBD2. The CDR3 contains 18 residues. The germline V gene has CDR1 LNHNV and CDR2 YYDKDF (reference sequence). V was clipped by 1 base and J by 4 bases; unmatched bases: 13.